Following are 15 T cell receptor beta chains from one sample sequenced in a study of Ad26.COV2.S vaccination and SARS-CoV-2 variants. Assay used: immunoSEQ multiplex PCR; TCRdb lists only in-frame clones, some missing. The table shows 300,000 to 350,000 clones, with almost 90% occurring only once. The treatment was: around 19 received Ad26.COV2.S at low or high dose, single or two shots; about 5 received placebo; per-sample allocation not given. The investigators took samples on day 63 after the first vaccine or placebo injection. The source material was peripheral blood, sampled in a trial of Ad26.COV2.S vaccine versus placebo. The receptors were gathered from a person aged 18-60 years who received the Ad26.COV2.S COVID-19 vaccine or a placebo.

This clone was seen a single time. The rearrangement uses TRBV11-3 and TRBJ2-1; 11 bases are a match to TRBD2. This CDR3 is 18 amino acids long. CDR1 is SGHNT, CDR2 YENEEA, per germline. V gave up 5 bases and J gave up 0 bases; unmatched junction bases: 9. Here the CDR3 reads CASSGPGLAGSSYNEQFF. The CDR3 nucleotides read TGTGCCAGCAGCGGACCCGGACTAGCGGGTAGCTCCTACAATGAGCAGTTCTTC.

The rearrangement joins TRBV9 to TRBJ2-1; 7 positions match TRBD1. Germline values: CDR1 SGDLS, CDR2 YYNGEE. Trimming cost V 3 bases and J 4 bases; bases outside gene matches: 13. The CDR3 runs 17 residues. The DNA for the CDR3 is TGTGCCAGCAGCGCCTTCGACAGGGTAACAGGTTACAATGAGCAGTTCTTC. Its translation is CASSAFDRVTGYNEQFF.

The rearrangement links TRBV6-2 or TRBV6-3 to TRBJ2-5; TRBD2 aligns across 7 bases. The CDR3 is 16 residues long. CDR1 is MNHEY, CDR2 SVGEGT, per germline. Unmatched junction bases numbered 15, after V lost 6 bases and J lost 5 bases. The CDR3 loop reads CASSIYAGVLGETQYF. The DNA for the CDR3 is TGTGCCAGCAGCATCTATGCGGGAGTACTTGGGGAGACCCAGTACTTC.

V usage is TRBV4-3 and J usage is TRBJ2-7; D gene uncertain. CDR1 is LGHNA, CDR2 YSLEER, per germline. The CDR3 has 15 residues. With 1 base removed from V and 4 bases from J, the gap between germline ends came to 14 bases. The CDR3 loop is CASSQGRSPWYEQYF. The CDR3 DNA is TGCGCCAGCAGCCAAGGCAGGTCGCCGTGGTACGAGCAGTACTTC.

The chain combines TRBV6-5 with TRBJ1-2, with D uncertain. Germline assignment: CDR1 MNHEY and CDR2 SVGAGI. Trimming stripped 4 bases from V and 8 bases from J, with 8 bases between. There are 11 residues in the CDR3. Written as DNA, the CDR3 is TGTGCCAGCAGTTTTGGAGGCGGCTACACCTTC. It translates to CASSFGGGYTF.

This clone was detected only once. The V call is TRBV5-8, the J call TRBJ2-2, with D possibly TRBD2 on 5 matching bases. Germline V gives CDR1 SGHTS, CDR2 YDEGEE. This CDR3 spans 15 amino acids. The ends were cut back, 4 bases at V and 8 bases at J, with 18 bases in the middle. CDR3 sequence (DNA): TGTGCCAGCAGCCCTCTCGGACTCCCGAAGGGGGAGCTGTTTTTT. This encodes CASSPLGLPKGELFF.

Comments on this clone: The sample has other DNA sequences that encode this CDR3 too. The V and J genes are TRBV29-1 and TRBJ1-2, with D unclear. This CDR3 is built from 11 residues. V shed 6 bases and J shed 2 bases, with 7 bases lying between them. CDR1 is SQVTM and CDR2 is ANQGSEA in the germline V gene. The CDR3 DNA is TGCAGCGTCGGGGAAAACTATGGCTACACCTTC. It specifies CSVGENYGYTF.

J is TRBJ1-4 and V is TRBV2, with D hard to call. Germline CDR1 is SNHLY and CDR2 is FYNNEI. V lost 5 bases and J lost 2, with 12 bases in between. The CDR3 runs 15 residues. The CDR3 nucleotides are TGTGCCAGCAGTACGGAACTCGGCACTAATGAAAAACTGTTTTTT. Translation gives CASSTELGTNEKLFF.

The V call is TRBV11-2, the J call TRBJ2-2; TRBD1 matches 11 bases. Germline V gene data show CDR1 as SGHAT and CDR2 as FQNNGV. The V and J ends lost 4 bases and 7 bases, in that order; junction bases with no gene match: 5. The CDR3 totals 15 residues. The CDR3: CASSWGQGEIGELFF. The CDR3 bases are TGTGCCAGCAGCTGGGGACAGGGGGAGATCGGGGAGCTGTTTTTT. Together with reference TRBV11-2 and TRBJ2-2, the CDR3 gives the full variable domain: EAGVAQSPRYKIIEKRQSVAFWCNPISGHATLYWYQQILGQGPKLLIQFQNNGVVDDSQLPKDRFSAERLKGVDSTLKIQPAKLEDSAVYLCASSWGQGEIGELFFGEGSRLTVL.

The rearrangement links TRBV10-1 to TRBJ2-1; 9 nucleotides align to TRBD2. The CDR3 covers 15 residues. Germline assignment: CDR1 WNHNN and CDR2 SYGVQD (reference sequence). After removal of 6 bases from V and 8 bases from J, the junction contained 11 bases not matched to a gene. CDR3 in amino acids: CASSVSGGLGDEQFF. CDR3 in DNA: TGCGCCAGCAGCGTTAGCGGGGGCCTTGGGGATGAGCAGTTCTTC.

This clone was picked up a small number of times. This sample also contains other DNA sequences that code for the same CDR3. The gene calls are TRBV5-6 and TRBJ2-1; maybe TRBD1 (6 bases). CDR1 is SGHDT, CDR2 YYEEEE, per germline. The CDR3 spans 11 residues. The V gene lost 4 bases and the J gene lost 10 bases, with 9 bases spanning the gap. The CDR3 loop is CASSLGTEQFF. The CDR3 region has the DNA TGTGCCAGCAGCCTTGGGACAGAGCAGTTCTTC.

The chain couples TRBV6-6 to TRBJ2-7, with D unresolved. Germline CDR1 and CDR2: MNHNY and SVGAGI (reference sequence). This CDR3 region has 16 residues. Trimming pared 2 bases from V and 6 bases from J, leaving 20 bases between. The CDR3 protein is CASSYARQPGDGEQYF. The CDR3 DNA reads TGTGCCAGCAGTTACGCTCGACAACCTGGTGACGGCGAGCAGTACTTC.

The rearrangement links TRBV7-8 to TRBJ2-2, with TRBD2 as a possible D gene (6 bases). The CDR3 length is 16 residues. Germline CDR1 SGHVS, CDR2 FQNEAQ. The V gene lost 5 bases and the J gene lost 5 bases, with 18 bases spanning the gap. CDR3 in amino acids: CASSGRKTAGTGELFF. The CDR3 DNA is TGTGCCAGCAGCGGGAGGAAGACCGCAGGGACCGGGGAGCTGTTTTTT.

The chain joins TRBV7-8 to TRBJ2-1, with D uncertain. This CDR3 contains 15 residues. Looked up from germline, CDR1 is SGHVS and CDR2 is FQNEAQ. Trimming pared 5 bases from V and 0 bases from J, leaving 11 bases between. CDR3 nucleotides: TGTGCCAGCAGCCCGGACCTGAGCTCCTACAATGAGCAGTTCTTC. It is translated as CASSPDLSSYNEQFF.

The chain recombines TRBV5-4 with TRBJ2-7; unclear D gene. V lost 0 bases and J 6 bases, leaving 7 bases between the germline ends. The CDR3 totals 12 residues. Per the germline V gene, CDR1 is SGHNT and CDR2 is YYREEE (reference sequence). The CDR3 DNA reads as TGTGCCAGCAGCTTGGACTCCCTCGAGCAGTACTTC. Translated, it gives CASSLDSLEQYF.